These 30 T cell receptor beta chains originate from one sample sequenced in a study of blood T cell repertoires in COVID-19. Using immunoSEQ multiplex PCR, the repertoire was profiled, and TCRdb retains in-frame clones only, with some absent. This sample carries over 300,000 clones, over 75% of them seen once, and the ten largest clones take 10%. The sample was PBMCs or T cells enriched from blood (not recorded which). All receptors come from a woman aged 18-29 years who had recovered from COVID-19.

This rearrangement joins TRBV6-6 to TRBJ1-4; 8 nucleotides line up with TRBD1. V lost 2 bases, J lost 1 base, and 0 bases stayed unmatched. Looked up from germline, CDR1 is MNHNY and CDR2 is SVGAGI (reference sequence). CDR3 length: 15 amino acids. The CDR3 nucleotides read TGTGCCAGCAGTTACGACAGGGGAACTAATGAAAAACTGTTTTTT. It yields the protein CASSYDRGTNEKLFF.

The chain recombines TRBV14 with TRBJ2-3; 8 bases agree with TRBD1. Per the germline V gene, CDR1 is SGHDN and CDR2 is FVKESK. This CDR3 spans 16 amino acids. V dropped 4 bases and J dropped 3; count of bases not matched to a gene: 9. CDR3 region: CASSPFTGGITDTQYF. CDR3 DNA: TGTGCCAGCAGCCCATTCACAGGGGGTATTACAGATACGCAGTATTTT.

The rearrangement joins TRBV5-1 to TRBJ2-1, with 7 bases identical to TRBD2. J was trimmed by 10 bases and V by 5 bases; bases with no gene match: 12. The germline gives CDR1 SGHRS, CDR2 YFSETQ. This CDR3 spans 14 amino acids. CDR3 protein: CASSGLAAHMEQFF. CDR3 nucleotides: TGCGCCAGCAGTGGGCTAGCGGCGCACATGGAGCAGTTCTTC.

The chain couples TRBV28 to TRBJ1-1, with 8 bases lining up with TRBD1. V was pared by 5 bases and J by 1 base, with 9 bases of the junction left unmatched. Germline CDR1 and CDR2: MDHEN and SYDVKM. The CDR3 is 16 amino acids. The CDR3 region is CASSPWTGSGNTEAFF. In DNA form, the CDR3 reads TGTGCCAGCAGTCCATGGACAGGGTCGGGGAACACTGAAGCTTTCTTT.

The chain couples TRBV7-9 to TRBJ1-5, with 8 bases matching TRBD1. Germline V lookup: CDR1 SEHNR, CDR2 FQNEAQ (reference sequence). V shed 5 bases, J shed 10 bases, and the junction held 7 bases outside the gene matches. The CDR3 totals 13 residues. The CDR3 here is CASSPNRGSPQHF. In DNA form, the CDR3 reads TGTGCCAGCAGCCCAAACAGGGGGAGCCCCCAGCATTTT. Together with reference TRBV7-9 and TRBJ1-5, the CDR3 gives the full variable domain: DTGVSQNPRHKITKRGQNVTFRCDPISEHNRLYWYRQTLGQGPEFLTYFQNEAQLEKSRLLSDRFSAERPKGSFSTLEIQRTEQGDSAMYLCASSPNRGSPQHFGDGTRLSIL.

The CDR3 loop is CASSRQVEAFF. As DNA, the CDR3 is TGTGCCAGCAGTCGACAGGTTGAAGCTTTCTTT. The chain uses TRBV12-3 or TRBV12-4 and TRBJ1-1, with TRBD1 as a possible D gene (6 bases). The V and J ends lost 5 bases and 7 bases respectively, with 8 bases between them. The CDR3 has 11 residues.

This rearrangement joins TRBV6-5 to TRBJ2-3, with TRBD1 identical over 8 bases. Germline CDR1 reads MNHEY; CDR2 reads SVGAGI. J lost 4 bases, V lost 5 bases, and 5 bases had no gene match. The CDR3 has 14 residues. The CDR3 DNA reads TGTGCCAGCAGTCGGACAGGGTCTGCAGATACGCAGTATTTT. It is translated as CASSRTGSADTQYF.

The genes are TRBV5-1 and TRBJ2-1; 8 bases fit TRBD1. This CDR3 contains 15 residues. Trimming at V came to 0 bases and at J to 2 bases, leaving 1 base not matched to a gene. Germline CDR1 and CDR2: SGHRS and YFSETQ. The CDR3 nucleotides are TGCGCCAGCAGCTTGGGGACAGGGCCCTACAATGAGCAGTTCTTC. This sequence encodes CASSLGTGPYNEQFF.

The rearrangement joins TRBV2 to TRBJ1-2; no clear D gene. The V end was cut by 4 bases, the J end by 1 base, with 7 bases between. The CDR3 has 13 amino acids. Germline values: CDR1 SNHLY, CDR2 FYNNEI. The CDR3 here is CASSAGFNYGYTF. CDR3 in DNA: TGTGCCAGCAGTGCGGGGTTTAACTATGGCTACACCTTC.

The gene calls are TRBV11-2 and TRBJ2-6; D is possibly TRBD2 (5 bases). The CDR3 consists of 16 residues. V lost 5 bases and J 0 bases, leaving 11 bases between the germline ends. The germline gives CDR1 SGHAT, CDR2 FQNNGV. CDR3 sequence: CASSQDLPSGANVLTF. CDR3 DNA: TGTGCCAGCAGCCAGGACTTGCCCTCTGGGGCCAACGTCCTGACTTTC.

This chain joins TRBV7-9 and TRBJ2-1; D is ambiguous. Trimming stripped 8 bases from V and 4 bases from J, with 12 bases between. The V gene's germline CDR1 is SEHNR and CDR2 FQNEAQ (reference sequence). The CDR3 covers 13 residues. As DNA, the CDR3 is TGTGCCAGCCAGGCCCCTGGGTACAATGAGCAGTTCTTC. Encoded protein: CASQAPGYNEQFF.

This rearrangement joins TRBV7-9 to TRBJ1-1; 8 positions match TRBD1. The CDR3 length is 13 residues. Germline loops: CDR1 SEHNR, CDR2 FQNEAQ (reference sequence). The ends lost 5 bases at V and 6 bases at J; junction bases unmatched: 5. CDR3 in DNA: TGTGCCAGCAGCCCAGGACAGGGCTCTGAAGCTTTCTTT. Encoded protein: CASSPGQGSEAFF.

The rearrangement joins TRBV4-2 to TRBJ1-2; tentative D call: TRBD1 (6 bases). V lost 0 bases to trimming and J lost 3 bases, with 11 bases between them. CDR1 LGHNA and CDR2 YNFKEQ come from the germline V gene. This CDR3 comprises 15 residues. The CDR3 region has the DNA TGTGCCAGCAGCCAAGAAACAGGGTGGGACTATGGCTACACCTTC. This encodes CASSQETGWDYGYTF.

V is TRBV7-8 and J is TRBJ1-4; D uncertain. There are 12 residues in the CDR3. The V end was cut by 5 bases, the J end by 4 bases, with 5 bases between. The germline V gene has CDR1 SGHVS and CDR2 FQNEAQ. CDR3: CASSPINEKLFF. For the CDR3, the DNA is TGTGCCAGCAGCCCTATTAATGAAAAACTGTTTTTT.

The chain couples TRBV13 to TRBJ2-7, with a weak D call TRBD1 (6 bases). Trimming stripped 3 bases from V and 0 bases from J, with 9 bases between. The CDR3 is made up of 14 amino acids. Germline V gives CDR1 PRHDT, CDR2 FYEKMQ (reference sequence). CDR3 region: CASSFNRVSYEQYF. The CDR3, as DNA: TGTGCCAGCAGCTTTAACAGGGTCTCCTACGAGCAGTACTTC.

This clone was seen a handful of times. J is TRBJ2-6 and V is TRBV16; 7 bases map to TRBD2. This CDR3 has 16 amino acids. Germline trimming cut 4 bases from V and 4 bases from J; bases unmatched to any gene: 7. Germline V gives CDR1 KGHSY, CDR2 FQNENV. The CDR3: CASSPETGGGANVLTF. CDR3 coding DNA: TGTGCCAGCAGCCCAGAGACGGGGGGAGGGGCCAACGTCCTGACTTTC.

The chain couples TRBV27 to TRBJ2-3, with D maybe TRBD2 (6 bases). Germline V lookup: CDR1 MNHEY, CDR2 SMNVEV (reference sequence). The CDR3 contains 14 residues. Trimming took off 7 bases at V and 2 bases at J, with 13 bases between the two ends. CDR3 nucleotides: TGTGCCAGCAATTTCGGAGGGAACACAGATACGCAGTATTTT. Its protein product is CASNFGGNTDTQYF.

This sequence joins TRBV10-3 and TRBJ1-1; no clear D. Germline loops: CDR1 ENHRY, CDR2 SYGVKD. The ends were cut back, 4 bases at V and 1 base at J, with 7 bases in the middle. The CDR3 loop spans 13 amino acids. The CDR3 region is CAISVQENTEAFF. In DNA form, the CDR3 reads TGTGCCATCAGTGTTCAGGAGAACACTGAAGCTTTCTTT.

The rearrangement links TRBV29-1 to TRBJ1-3; D not resolved. This CDR3 spans 11 amino acids. Germline loops: CDR1 SQVTM, CDR2 ANQGSEA. V was pared by 5 bases and J by 4 bases, with 6 bases between. CDR3 region: CSVPFGNTIYF. CDR3 in DNA: TGCAGCGTTCCGTTCGGAAACACCATATATTTT.

The CDR3 here is CASSDAGRGYGYTF. In DNA, the CDR3 is TGTGCCAGCAGTGATGCCGGCAGGGGCTATGGCTACACCTTC. The chain joins TRBV2 to TRBJ1-2; D is possibly TRBD1 (6 bases). CDR1 is SNHLY, CDR2 FYNNEI, per germline. V lost 3 bases and J lost 4, with 12 bases in between. The CDR3 is 14 amino acids.

The chain uses TRBV4-1 and TRBJ1-1; weak D call: TRBD1 (5 bases). Trimming cost V 2 bases and J 4 bases, with 11 bases left between them. This CDR3 spans 14 amino acids. Germline V CDR1 and CDR2: MGHRA, YSYEKL. CDR3 in amino acids: CASSQQGGVTEAFF. The CDR3 nucleotides read TGCGCCAGCAGCCAACAGGGTGGAGTCACTGAAGCTTTCTTT.

J is TRBJ1-2 and V is TRBV18; 9 positions match TRBD1. In germline, CDR1 is KGHSH, CDR2 LQKENI. The CDR3 loop spans 14 amino acids. J was trimmed by 4 bases and V by 4 bases; bases with no gene match: 4. The chain's CDR3 is CASSQGQGTYGYTF. CDR3 in DNA: TGTGCCAGCTCACAAGGACAGGGGACCTATGGCTACACCTTC.

There are a few counts of this clone. The genes are TRBV6-5 and TRBJ2-5; D possibly corresponds to TRBD1 (5 bases). This CDR3 has 14 amino acids. Per the germline V gene, CDR1 is MNHEY and CDR2 is SVGAGI. Trimming removed 6 bases at V and 5 bases at J, with 16 bases between. CDR3 DNA: TGTGCCAGCAGATTGACTGGGGCGTGGGAGACCCAGTACTTC. It is translated as CASRLTGAWETQYF.

The chain is built from TRBV25-1 and TRBJ2-3, with a tentative D call TRBD2 (5 bases). Per germline, CDR1 MGHDK and CDR2 SYGVNS. The CDR3 runs 14 residues. V lost 6 bases to trimming and J lost 0 bases, with 10 bases between them. Written as DNA, the CDR3 is TGTGCCAGCAGGGACTCCTTAAGCACAGATACGCAGTATTTT. This gives the protein CASRDSLSTDTQYF.

The chain employs TRBV6-4 and TRBJ2-3; tentatively, D is TRBD2 (5 bases). The V gene lost 2 bases and the J gene lost 2 bases, with 8 bases spanning the gap. Germline V lookup: CDR1 MRHNA, CDR2 SNTAGT. The CDR3 spans 14 residues. The CDR3 spells CASSDGRHTDTQYF. For the CDR3, the DNA is TGTGCCAGCAGTGACGGGAGACACACAGATACGCAGTATTTT.

The V and J genes are TRBV11-2 and TRBJ1-6, with D perhaps matching TRBD1 (6 bases). CDR1 and CDR2 from the germline V gene are SGHAT and FQNNGV. Trimming pared 5 bases from V and 8 bases from J, leaving 16 bases between. This CDR3 has 15 residues. The CDR3 coding sequence is TGTGCCAGCAGCCAGTGGACAGCTCGGGATTCACCCCTCCACTTT. It translates to CASSQWTARDSPLHF.

The V call is TRBV19, the J call TRBJ1-4; D gene ambiguous. This CDR3 comprises 13 residues. Trimming removed 7 bases from V and 3 bases from J, with 9 bases in between. CDR1 is LNHDA, CDR2 SQIVND, per germline (reference sequence). CDR3 sequence reads: CASTGRSNEKLFF. The CDR3, as DNA: TGTGCCAGTACCGGGAGGTCTAATGAAAAACTGTTTTTT.

J is TRBJ1-6 and V is TRBV9; possibly TRBD1 for D (6 bases). Germline V gene sequence: CDR1 SGDLS, CDR2 YYNGEE. This CDR3 spans 15 amino acids. V lost 4 bases to trimming and J lost 4 bases, with 12 bases between them. CDR3 amino acids: CASSSRTEYNSPLHF. The CDR3 DNA reads TGTGCCAGCAGCTCCAGGACAGAATATAATTCACCCCTCCACTTT. Using reference TRBV9 and TRBJ1-6 for the parts outside the CDR3, the full variable domain is DSGVTQTPKHLITATGQRVTLRCSPRSGDLSVYWYQQSLDQGLQFLIQYYNGEERAKGNILERFSAQQFPDLHSELNLSSLELGDSALYFCASSSRTEYNSPLHFGNGTRLTVT.

The V gene is TRBV5-6, the J gene TRBJ2-3, with TRBD2 matching 12 bases. CDR3 length equals 17 residues. J lost 4 bases, V lost 3 bases, and 9 bases had no gene match. Germline V gene sequence: CDR1 SGHDT, CDR2 YYEEEE. The CDR3 DNA reads TGTGCCAGCAGCTCTAGGACTAGCGGGATTTTGGCAGATACGCAGTATTTT. This gives the protein CASSSRTSGILADTQYF.

The chain couples TRBV7-3 to TRBJ1-3, with D possibly being TRBD1 (6 bases). The ends were cut back, 5 bases at V and 1 base at J, with 9 bases in the middle. This CDR3 spans 14 amino acids. In germline, CDR1 is SGHTA, CDR2 FQGTGA. As DNA, the CDR3 is TGTGCCAGCAGCCAACAGGGTTCTGGAAACACCATATATTTT. It translates to CASSQQGSGNTIYF.